One sample yielded the 10 T cell receptor beta chains listed below, sequenced in a study of blood T cell repertoires in COVID-19. Produced via immunoSEQ multiplex PCR; TCRdb's table is partial and in-frame only. The data hold some 220,000 clones, with approximately 85% observed a single time. Sequencing input: peripheral blood. These receptors were collected from a woman aged 70-85 years with COVID-19, enrolled during active disease.

About this clone itself: The same CDR3 arises from other DNA sequences in this sample as well. V and J are TRBV19 and TRBJ2-2, with D maybe TRBD2 (6 bases). CDR1 is LNHDA, CDR2 SQIVND, per germline (reference sequence). The CDR3 covers 14 residues. The ends were cut back, 6 bases at V and 5 bases at J, with 13 bases in the middle. CDR3 coding DNA: TGTGCCAGTAGGCCGGGACTGAGGACCGGGGAGCTGTTTTTT. Amino acids: CASRPGLRTGELFF. Full variable domain (remainder filled in from reference TRBV19 and TRBJ2-2): DGGITQSPKYLFRKEGQNVTLSCEQNLNHDAMYWYRQDPGQGLRLIYYSQIVNDFQKGDIAEGYSVSREKKESFPLTVTSAQKNPTAFYLCASRPGLRTGELFFGEGSRLTVL.

This clone was seen a handful of times. This chain uses TRBV14 with TRBJ2-1; possibly TRBD1 for D (6 bases). The V end lost 1 base, the J end lost 5 bases, and 15 bases lay between the germline ends. The length of the CDR3 is 16 residues. The germline CDR1 and CDR2 sequences are SGHDN and FVKESK. The CDR3 DNA is TGTGCCAGCAGCCAAGTGATACAGGGTATTGACAATGAGCAGTTCTTC. It is translated as CASSQVIQGIDNEQFF.

The chain links TRBV18 to TRBJ1-2; 8 bases align to TRBD1. Germline V gene sequence: CDR1 KGHSH, CDR2 LQKENI. The CDR3 length is 15 residues. With 3 bases clipped from V and 7 bases from J, the junction kept 10 bases outside the gene matches. DNA for the CDR3: TGTGCCAGCTCACCTACGGGACAGGTCTATTTTGGCTACACCTTC. Translated, it gives CASSPTGQVYFGYTF.

Worth noting for this clone: An end of the junction does not agree with germline; a read error may underlie this. This rearrangement joins TRBV19 to TRBJ1-5; 7 nucleotides agree with TRBD1. Germline CDR1 reads LNHDA; CDR2 reads SQIVND (reference sequence). The CDR3 has 15 residues. The CDR3 is CASSIGDSQNRPQHF. CDR3 DNA: TGTGCCAGTAGTATCGGGGACAGTCAAAATCGGCCCCAGCATTTT.

This clone was found once. The V call is TRBV28, the J call TRBJ1-2; 9 positions agree with TRBD1. Trimming at V came to 3 bases and at J to 4 bases, leaving 9 bases not matched to a gene. The CDR3 has 16 residues. CDR1 is MDHEN, CDR2 SYDVKM, per germline. CDR3 loop: CASSLEDRGFFYGYTF. The CDR3 nucleotides are TGTGCCAGCAGTTTGGAGGACAGGGGCTTTTTCTATGGCTACACCTTC.

V is TRBV6-2 or TRBV6-3 and J is TRBJ2-1; a possible D gene is TRBD2 (9 bases). Germline V lookup: CDR1 MNHEY, CDR2 SVGEGT. CDR3 length equals 21 residues. The V and J ends lost 0 bases and 4 bases respectively, with 28 bases between them. CDR3 residues: CASSYSLRDRSSGSRYNEQFF. CDR3 nucleotides: TGTGCCAGCAGTTACTCGCTGAGGGACAGGAGTAGCGGGAGTAGGTACAATGAGCAGTTCTTC.

The CDR3 DNA follows: TGTGCCAGCAGTCCCTATAGGGGCGGTGGATTCTCCTACAATGAGCAGTTCTTC. Protein sequence: CASSPYRGGGFSYNEQFF. The chain has TRBV6-2 or TRBV6-3 and TRBJ2-1; a possible D gene is TRBD1 (5 bases). V gave up 5 bases and J gave up 0 bases, with 20 bases separating them. The CDR3 is 18 residues long. Germline V gives CDR1 MNHEY, CDR2 SVGEGT.

The J gene is TRBJ2-1, the V gene TRBV30, with 8 bases matching TRBD1. The CDR3 loop spans 18 amino acids. V shed 0 bases and J 5 bases; nucleotides not matched to a gene: 15. Germline V gene sequence: CDR1 GTSNPN, CDR2 SVGIG (reference sequence). CDR3 residues: CAWSVRRTGNSLDNEQFF. The CDR3 bases are TGTGCCTGGAGTGTGCGCAGGACAGGGAACTCCCTGGACAATGAGCAGTTCTTC.

The table lists this clone with a few counts. The V call is TRBV20-1, the J call TRBJ2-1; 12 nucleotides agree with TRBD2. Looked up from germline, CDR1 is DFQATT and CDR2 is SNEGSKA (reference sequence). The CDR3 totals 13 residues. Trimming took 3 bases from V and 15 from J; bases not matched to a gene: 9. CDR3 DNA: TGCAGTGCTAGTCTTACTAGCGGGGGGCTGGGGTTCTTC. As protein: CSASLTSGGLGFF.

This clone was seen a few times. The chain is built from TRBV28 and TRBJ2-7; 9 bases align to TRBD2. Looked up from germline, CDR1 is MDHEN and CDR2 is SYDVKM. This CDR3 spans 16 amino acids. The V segment lost 5 bases and the J segment 0 bases; nucleotides outside the gene matches: 8. Here the CDR3 DNA reads TGTGCCAGCAGTCCCTCTGGAGCGGGAGGCTCCTACGAGCAGTACTTC. Translated: CASSPSGAGGSYEQYF.